This T cell receptor (beta chain) was sequenced in a study of blood T cells in healthy people across ages. The CDR3 is 12 residues long. Germline V gives CDR1 MNHEY, CDR2 SVGEGT. Trimming stripped 2 bases from V and 4 bases from J, with 5 bases between. Primers used in a second PCR of roughly 6 to 12 cycles were a sample-barcoded 5' primer and a J-beta primer mix. Tagging of each cDNA molecule was performed by a template-switch adaptor with 12 random nucleotides. MiXCR was run by TCRdb on the 5' RACE reads, yielding one entry per CDR3 protein. Of 650,000 to 1,000,000 distinct CDR3 sequences listed, 35% to 50% are singletons. Overall study findings and caveats: TCR beta diversity per million T cells fell roughly linearly with age.

Only a few counts were recorded for this clonotype. Its antigen is currently unknown. The chain has TRBV6-2 or TRBV6-3 and TRBJ2-5; D gene ambiguous. Sequencing used blood. This TCR derives from a man at least 80 years old in good health. CDR3 amino acids: CASSYRPETQYF. The DNA for the CDR3 is TGTGCCAGCAGTTACCGCCCAGAGACCCAGTACTTC.